A selection of T cell receptor beta chains follows, all from one sample in a study of T cells after yellow fever vaccination. TCRdb recomputed calls from the 5' RACE reads with MiXCR, one row per CDR3 protein. The table shows 300,000 or so distinct CDR3 sequences, with around 4.1% occurring only once. The source material was PBMCs, sampled 5 days after the yellow fever booster vaccination. Source of these receptors: a man aged 18 to 29 who received the YFV17D yellow fever vaccine. Both conserved end residues are part of each CDR3. Only part of the rows carry a size: once, few, many, or a class if the clone is expanded.

cdr3_aa	v_call	j_call	clone_size
CASSWNGMKKLFF	TRBV5-5	TRBJ1-4	many
CAIRRVLENTEAFF	TRBV10-3	TRBJ1-1	once
CASSLFQGHTEAFF	TRBV27	TRBJ1-1	many
CSARPRDRVTNEQFF	TRBV20-1	TRBJ2-1	many
CASSLPGQGAYNEQFF	TRBV7-2	TRBJ2-1	many
CSAKSLLGGETQYF	TRBV20-1	TRBJ2-5	few
CASREGSGSPLHF	TRBV28	TRBJ1-6	many
CASIASGTDTQYF	TRBV6-2/TRBV6-3	TRBJ2-3	few
CASSVEYDTHSYEQYF	TRBV9	TRBJ2-7	NA
CASSLVRGSETDTQYF	TRBV11-2	TRBJ2-3	few
CASSQGGPTDTQYF	TRBV5-1	TRBJ2-3	few
CASSQNTAPRTWLAKNIQYF	TRBV3-2	TRBJ2-4	many
CASSLFSTDTQYF	TRBV7-7	TRBJ2-3	NA
CASSFTGGGPLHF	TRBV5-1	TRBJ1-6	NA
CASSARTSNYEQYF	TRBV4-2	TRBJ2-7	NA